This T cell receptor (beta chain) came from a study of OX40 agonist ivuxolimab in advanced cancers. About the study: Males comprised 70% to 85% of the group, whose mean age was approximately 60 years (range about 20 to 85). Study observations and caveats: Expanded clones tended on average to be more numerous among CD8+ T cells than CD4+. The authors also found low normalized T-cell clonal expansion in some nonresponders.

Systemic immunosuppression or autoimmune disease history was grounds to exclude patients. CDR1 and CDR2 from the germline V gene are MNHEY and SMNVEV (reference sequence). With 3 bases removed from V and 3 bases from J, the gap between germline ends came to 14 bases. The CDR3 runs to 16 residues. Profiled with immunoSEQ multiplex PCR; TCRdb holds only in-frame clones, not every one. The table has tens of thousands of clones, about nine tenths seen once. A note on this clone: Its antigen is unknown.

The chain joins TRBV27 to TRBJ1-4; TRBD1 might be the D (5 bases). This sequence was found in an adult with an advanced solid tumor such as melanoma, head and neck, liver or kidney cancer. Sequenced material: CD4+ or CD8+ T cells sorted from blood, taken in a trial of the OX40 agonist ivuxolimab. For the CDR3, the DNA is TGTGCCAGCAGTTTGAGCGGGAGGGGCTCTAATGAAAAACTGTTTTTT. Protein product: CASSLSGRGSNEKLFF. Variable domain in full (rest from reference TRBV27 and TRBJ1-4): EAQVTQNPRYLITVTGKKLTVTCSQNMNHEYMSWYRQDPGLGLRQIYYSMNVEVTDKGDVPEGYKVSRKEKRNFPLILESPSPNQTSLYFCASSLSGRGSNEKLFFGSGTQLSVL.